The 23 T cell receptor beta chains reported below all come from one sample, sequenced in a study of cytomegalovirus exposure and HLA in healthy donors. 60 Vbeta and 13 Jbeta primers were used in PCR. Here immunoSEQ multiplex PCR was the method, and the copy in TCRdb shows in-frame clones only, minus some. The repertoire has 100,000 to 150,000 clones, 70% to 85% of them found once; the top ten carry roughly 2.5%. Sequencing used PBMCs. The receptors were sampled from a boy aged 2 to 10 in good health and CMV-seronegative.

This sequence joins TRBV30 and TRBJ2-2; D is ambiguous. V lost 5 bases, J lost 11 bases, and 12 bases lay in between. The CDR3 spans 11 residues. Germline V gives CDR1 GTSNPN, CDR2 SVGIG (reference sequence). The CDR3 here is CAWDQALELFF. The CDR3 DNA reads TGTGCCTGGGATCAGGCCTTAGAGCTGTTTTTT.

The rearrangement joins TRBV19 to TRBJ2-2; 10 positions match TRBD2. The CDR3 consists of 15 residues. Germline V gene lookup returns CDR1 LNHDA and CDR2 SQIVND (reference sequence). The V segment lost 6 bases and the J segment 0 bases; nucleotides outside the gene matches: 1. The CDR3 bases are TGTGCCAGTAGAACTAGCGGGACGAACACCGGGGAGCTGTTTTTT. Translating gives CASRTSGTNTGELFF.

The genes are TRBV9 and TRBJ1-2; 8 nucleotides agree with TRBD1. CDR1 and CDR2 (germline): SGDLS, YYNGEE. The V segment lost 0 bases and the J segment 1 base; nucleotides outside the gene matches: 2. The length of the CDR3 is 15 residues. CDR3 residues: CASSVGQGINYGYTF. The CDR3 region has the DNA TGTGCCAGCAGCGTAGGACAGGGGATTAACTATGGCTACACCTTC.

V and J are TRBV11-2 and TRBJ2-3, with 11 bases lining up with TRBD1. Losses at the gene ends were 4 bases for V and 4 bases for J; bases not matched to a gene: 10. The germline gives CDR1 SGHAT, CDR2 FQNNGV. The CDR3 has 17 amino acids. Written as DNA, the CDR3 is TGTGCCAGCAGCTCCCTACAAGGACAGGGGGCAGCAGATACGCAGTATTTT. This sequence encodes CASSSLQGQGAADTQYF.

The chain uses TRBV5-5 and TRBJ2-5; perhaps TRBD1 as D (5 bases). Per the germline V gene, CDR1 is SGHKS and CDR2 is YYEKEE (reference sequence). This CDR3 is 14 amino acids long. V shed 0 bases and J shed 5 bases, with 11 bases lying between them. CDR3 region: CASSLGGLGETQYF. Written as DNA, the CDR3 is TGTGCCAGCAGCTTGGGGGGCCTTGGGGAGACCCAGTACTTC.

The CDR3 sequence is CAWSDRANTGELFF. CDR3 DNA: TGTGCCTGGAGTGACAGGGCGAACACCGGGGAGCTGTTTTTT. The chain combines TRBV30 with TRBJ2-2; D perhaps matches TRBD1 (6 bases). Germline V gene sequence: CDR1 GTSNPN, CDR2 SVGIG (reference sequence). The length of the CDR3 is 14 residues. V lost 1 base and J 0 bases, leaving 6 bases between the germline ends.

This chain uses TRBV9 with TRBJ1-1, with a tentative D call TRBD1 (6 bases). This CDR3 is 16 amino acids long. Trimming removed 0 bases at V and 5 bases at J, with 17 bases between. CDR1 and CDR2 (germline): SGDLS, YYNGEE. The CDR3 sequence is CASSVEGRGPRTEAFF. In DNA, the CDR3 is TGTGCCAGCAGCGTAGAAGGCAGGGGCCCCCGGACTGAAGCTTTCTTT.

The chain carries TRBV7-9 and TRBJ1-1; D is uncertain. Germline lookup yields CDR1 SEHNR and CDR2 FQNEAQ (reference sequence). This CDR3 is built from 15 residues. With 0 bases removed from V and 2 bases from J, the gap between germline ends came to 10 bases. The CDR3 region has the DNA TGTGCCAGCAGCTTAGCAGGAGGCGTTAACACTGAAGCTTTCTTT. Protein sequence: CASSLAGGVNTEAFF.

A few counts support this clone. The chain has TRBV30 and TRBJ1-1; 7 bases map to TRBD1. Trimming took 2 bases from V and 2 from J; bases not matched to a gene: 2. The V gene's germline CDR1 is GTSNPN and CDR2 SVGIG (reference sequence). The CDR3 sequence is 13 residues long. The CDR3 loop reads CAWSRDRNTEAFF. The CDR3 coding sequence is TGTGCCTGGAGTAGGGACAGAAACACTGAAGCTTTCTTT.

V usage is TRBV7-3 and J usage is TRBJ2-3, with no clear D. Looked up from germline, CDR1 is SGHTA and CDR2 is FQGTGA. This CDR3 is built from 13 residues. V was pared by 10 bases and J by 6 bases, with 17 bases between. The DNA of the CDR3 is TGTGCCACCGCGGCTAGAACGTGGGATACGCAGTATTTT. Protein sequence: CATAARTWDTQYF.

This clone has a handful of counts. This chain joins TRBV19 and TRBJ2-3, with 8 bases identical to TRBD2. CDR1 is LNHDA, CDR2 SQIVND, per germline (reference sequence). The V gene end was trimmed by 4 bases and the J gene end by 5 bases; junction bases not matched to a gene: 2. The CDR3 covers 13 residues. CDR3 region: CASSTGGEDTQYF. DNA for the CDR3: TGTGCCAGTAGTACGGGGGGGGAAGATACGCAGTATTTT.

This clone was seen only a few times. This chain connects TRBV4-1 to TRBJ2-1; D is possibly TRBD2 (5 bases). The CDR3 consists of 20 residues. V dropped 0 bases and J dropped 0 bases, with 21 bases sitting between them. The V gene's germline CDR1 is MGHRA and CDR2 YSYEKL. The CDR3 sequence: CASSQDWFIGEMTSYNEQFF. In DNA form, the CDR3 reads TGCGCCAGCAGCCAAGATTGGTTTATCGGGGAAATGACCTCCTACAATGAGCAGTTCTTC.

This chain links TRBV6-6 with TRBJ1-6, with TRBD1 matching 8 bases. From germline, CDR1 is MNHNY and CDR2 SVGAGI (reference sequence). CDR3 length: 15 amino acids. Trimming cost V 1 base and J 5 bases; bases outside gene matches: 1. The CDR3 sequence is CASSYLQGDNSPLHF. CDR3 in DNA: TGTGCCAGCAGTTACTTACAGGGGGATAATTCACCCCTCCACTTT.

This clone was picked up one time. The chain employs TRBV29-1 and TRBJ2-3, with 8 bases lining up with TRBD1. The germline gives CDR1 SQVTM, CDR2 ANQGSEA. V trimming: 1 base; J trimming: 1 base; junction bases outside the gene matches: 10. CDR3 length equals 17 residues. CDR3 sequence: CSVEAEYRGYGTDTQYF. The DNA of the CDR3 is TGCAGCGTTGAAGCTGAGTACAGGGGGTACGGCACAGATACGCAGTATTTT.

This clone was detected only once. The chain uses TRBV19 and TRBJ1-2; D ambiguous. V lost 6 bases, J lost 3 bases, and 14 bases lay in between. The CDR3 extends over 14 amino acids. Germline V gene lookup returns CDR1 LNHDA and CDR2 SQIVND (reference sequence). The CDR3 sequence is CASRARILDYGYTF. The DNA of the CDR3 is TGTGCCAGTAGGGCCAGGATCCTTGACTATGGCTACACCTTC.

In the case of this clone: The sample carries other DNA sequences with the same CDR3. The genes are TRBV6-1 and TRBJ1-1; D is uncertain. V was cut by 8 bases and J by 4 bases, with 8 bases left in between. Germline CDR1 and CDR2: MNHNS and SASEGT. The CDR3 extends over 11 amino acids. CDR3 coding DNA: TGTGCCAGCTCTGCGGGCACTGAAGCTTTCTTT. Protein sequence: CASSAGTEAFF.

The chain uses TRBV6-1 and TRBJ1-2, with D tentatively TRBD1 (6 bases). The CDR3 is made up of 14 amino acids. V was shortened by 5 bases and J by 8 bases, with 18 bases between the two germline ends. CDR1 and CDR2 from the germline V gene are MNHNS and SASEGT. The CDR3 nucleotides read TGTGCCAGCAGTCCCTTAACAGGGTCTTGGGGCTACACCTTC. It yields the protein CASSPLTGSWGYTF.

The chain carries TRBV7-2 and TRBJ1-5; TRBD1 matches 7 bases. This CDR3 spans 16 amino acids. The V segment lost 1 base and the J segment 2 bases; nucleotides outside the gene matches: 5. CDR1 is SGHTA and CDR2 is FQGNSA in the germline V gene. The CDR3 spells CASSLGQGGRNQPQHF. DNA for the CDR3: TGTGCCAGCAGCTTAGGACAGGGCGGGCGCAATCAGCCCCAGCATTTT. The full variable domain, with the rest looked up from reference TRBV7-2 and TRBJ1-5, is GAGVSQSPSNKVTEKGKDVELRCDPISGHTALYWYRQSLGQGLEFLIYFQGNSAPDKSGLPSDRFSAERTGGSVSTLTIQRTQQEDSAVYLCASSLGQGGRNQPQHFGDGTRLSIL.

The J gene is TRBJ2-3, the V gene TRBV14; 7 positions agree with TRBD1. From germline, CDR1 is SGHDN and CDR2 FVKESK. This CDR3 spans 16 amino acids. J gave up 2 bases and V 4 bases, and 9 bases lay outside the gene matches. CDR3 loop: CASSPSAGTDTDTQYF. The CDR3 bases are TGTGCCAGCAGCCCTTCCGCCGGGACAGACACAGATACGCAGTATTTT. Based on the CDR3 plus reference TRBV14 and TRBJ2-3, the full variable domain is EAGVTQFPSHSVIEKGQTVTLRCDPISGHDNLYWYRRVMGKEIKFLLHFVKESKQDESGMPNNRFLAERTGGTYSTLKVQPAELEDSGVYFCASSPSAGTDTDTQYFGPGTRLTVL.

This chain links TRBV13 with TRBJ2-3; no firm D call. Germline V gene sequence: CDR1 PRHDT, CDR2 FYEKMQ (reference sequence). Deletions cut 3 bases from V and 4 bases from J, with 5 bases between. The CDR3 has 12 amino acids. CDR3 DNA sequence: TGTGCCAGCAGCTTCTCAGCAGATACGCAGTATTTT. This gives the protein CASSFSADTQYF.

V and J are TRBV11-2 and TRBJ1-1; 8 bases are shared with TRBD1. CDR3 length equals 14 residues. CDR1 and CDR2 from the germline V gene are SGHAT and FQNNGV. Germline trimming cut 6 bases from V and 1 base from J; bases unmatched to any gene: 4. The CDR3 here is CASRGTGSNTEAFF. The DNA for the CDR3 is TGTGCCAGCAGGGGGACAGGCTCGAACACTGAAGCTTTCTTT.

The chain employs TRBV7-8 and TRBJ2-7; 9 nucleotides line up with TRBD1. This CDR3 region has 13 residues. The V and J ends lost 5 bases and 4 bases, in that order; junction bases with no gene match: 3. Looked up from germline, CDR1 is SGHVS and CDR2 is FQNEAQ. CDR3 nucleotides: TGTGCCAGCAGCCCGGACAGGGGTTACGAGCAGTACTTC. This translates into CASSPDRGYEQYF.

The V call is TRBV6-7, the J call TRBJ2-7; D perhaps matches TRBD2 (6 bases). TRBV6-7 is identified as an open reading frame with a role that is uncertain. V dropped 10 bases and J dropped 3 bases, with 19 bases sitting between them. The CDR3 contains 14 residues. Here the CDR3 DNA reads TGTGCCATCGATCTCGGGACTCCTCACTACGAGCAGTACGTC. Translated, it gives CAIDLGTPHYEQYV.